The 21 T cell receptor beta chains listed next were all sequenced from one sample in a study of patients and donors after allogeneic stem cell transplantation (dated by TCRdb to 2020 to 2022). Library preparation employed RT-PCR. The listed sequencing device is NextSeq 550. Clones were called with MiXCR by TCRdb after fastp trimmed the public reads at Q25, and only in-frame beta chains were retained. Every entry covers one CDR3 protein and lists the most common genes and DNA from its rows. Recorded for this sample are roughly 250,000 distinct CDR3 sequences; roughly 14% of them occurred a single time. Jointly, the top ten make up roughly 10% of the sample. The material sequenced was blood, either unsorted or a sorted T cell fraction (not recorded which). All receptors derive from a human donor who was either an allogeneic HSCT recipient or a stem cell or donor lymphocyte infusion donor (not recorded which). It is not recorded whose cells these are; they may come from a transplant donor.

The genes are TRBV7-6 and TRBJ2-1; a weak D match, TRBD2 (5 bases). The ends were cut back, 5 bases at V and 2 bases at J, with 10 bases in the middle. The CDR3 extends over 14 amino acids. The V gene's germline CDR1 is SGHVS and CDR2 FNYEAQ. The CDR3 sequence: CASSEGFTYNEQFF. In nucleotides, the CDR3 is TGTGCCAGCAGCGAGGGATTTACCTACAATGAGCAGTTCTTC.

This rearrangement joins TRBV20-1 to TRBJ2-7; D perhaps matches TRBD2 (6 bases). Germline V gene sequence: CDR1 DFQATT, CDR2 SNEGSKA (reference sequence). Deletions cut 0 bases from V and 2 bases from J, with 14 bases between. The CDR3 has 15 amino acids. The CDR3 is CSARDGRGSTYEQYF. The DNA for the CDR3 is TGCAGTGCTAGAGATGGGCGGGGTTCCACCTACGAGCAGTACTTC.

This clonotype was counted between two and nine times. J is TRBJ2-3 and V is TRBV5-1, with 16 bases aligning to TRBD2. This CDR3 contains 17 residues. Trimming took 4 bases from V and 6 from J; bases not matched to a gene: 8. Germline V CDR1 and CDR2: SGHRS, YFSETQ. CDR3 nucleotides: TGCGCCAGCAGCACCGGGACTAGCGGGAGGGCTAGGGATACGCAGTATTTT. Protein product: CASSTGTSGRARDTQYF.

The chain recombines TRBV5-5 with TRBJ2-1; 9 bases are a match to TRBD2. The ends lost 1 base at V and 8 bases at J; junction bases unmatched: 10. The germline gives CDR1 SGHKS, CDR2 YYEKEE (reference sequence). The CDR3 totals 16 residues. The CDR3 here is CASSLSRLAGNHEQFF. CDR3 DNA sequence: TGTGCCAGCAGCTTGAGTCGTCTAGCGGGAAACCATGAGCAGTTCTTC.

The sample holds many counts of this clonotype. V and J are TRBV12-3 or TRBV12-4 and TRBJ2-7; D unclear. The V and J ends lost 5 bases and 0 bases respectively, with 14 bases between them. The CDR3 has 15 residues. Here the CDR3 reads CASSLGRVNSYEQYF. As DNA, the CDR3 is TGTGCCAGCAGTCTCGGAAGGGTCAACTCCTACGAGCAGTACTTC.

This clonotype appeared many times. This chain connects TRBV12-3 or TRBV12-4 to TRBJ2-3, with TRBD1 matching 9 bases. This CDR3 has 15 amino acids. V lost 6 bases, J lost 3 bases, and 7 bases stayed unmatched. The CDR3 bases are TGTGCCAGCAGCCCCTACAGGGGGCGTACAGATACGCAGTATTTT. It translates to CASSPYRGRTDTQYF.

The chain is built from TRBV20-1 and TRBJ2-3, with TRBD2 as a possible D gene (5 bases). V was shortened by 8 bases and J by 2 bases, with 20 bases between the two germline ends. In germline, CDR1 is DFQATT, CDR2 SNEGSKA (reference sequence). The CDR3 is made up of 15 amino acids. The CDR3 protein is CSTQEDSSATDTQYF. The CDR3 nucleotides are TGCAGTACCCAAGAGGACTCCTCAGCCACAGATACGCAGTATTTT.

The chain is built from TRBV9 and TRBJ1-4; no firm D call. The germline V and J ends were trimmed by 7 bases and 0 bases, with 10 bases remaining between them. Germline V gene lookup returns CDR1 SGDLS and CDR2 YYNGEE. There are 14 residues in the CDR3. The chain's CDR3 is CASAVSSTNEKLFF. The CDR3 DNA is TGTGCCAGCGCAGTAAGCTCAACTAATGAAAAACTGTTTTTT.

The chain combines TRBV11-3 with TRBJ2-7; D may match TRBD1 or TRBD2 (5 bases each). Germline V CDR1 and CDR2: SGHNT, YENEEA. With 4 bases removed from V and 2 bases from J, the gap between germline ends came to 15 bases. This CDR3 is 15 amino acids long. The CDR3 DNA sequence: TGTGCCAGCAGCTCCTCCGGGACCAGGGCCTACGAGCAGTACTTC. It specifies CASSSSGTRAYEQYF.

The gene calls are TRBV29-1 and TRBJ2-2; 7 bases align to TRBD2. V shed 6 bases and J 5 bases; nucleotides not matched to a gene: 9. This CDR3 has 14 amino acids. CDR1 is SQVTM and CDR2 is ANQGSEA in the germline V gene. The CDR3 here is CSVAVGGRTGELFF. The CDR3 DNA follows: TGCAGCGTCGCGGTGGGAGGGCGGACCGGGGAGCTGTTTTTT.

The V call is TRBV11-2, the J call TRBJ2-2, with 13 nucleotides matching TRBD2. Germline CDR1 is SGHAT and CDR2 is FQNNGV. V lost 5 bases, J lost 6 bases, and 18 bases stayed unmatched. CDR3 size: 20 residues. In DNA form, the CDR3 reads TGTGCCAGCAGCAACGGGTTTGGTAGGGGACTAGCGGGATCGGCCGGGGAGCTGTTTTTT. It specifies CASSNGFGRGLAGSAGELFF.

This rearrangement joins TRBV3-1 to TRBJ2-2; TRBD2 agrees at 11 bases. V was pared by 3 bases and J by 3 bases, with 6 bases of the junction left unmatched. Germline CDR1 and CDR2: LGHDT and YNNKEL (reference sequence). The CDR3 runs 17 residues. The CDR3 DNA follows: TGTGCCAGCAGCCATTCTCTAGCGGGAGGTGACACCGGGGAGCTGTTTTTT. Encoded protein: CASSHSLAGGDTGELFF.

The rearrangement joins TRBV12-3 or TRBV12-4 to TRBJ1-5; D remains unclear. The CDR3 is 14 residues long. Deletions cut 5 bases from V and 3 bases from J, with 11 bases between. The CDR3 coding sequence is TGTGCCAGCAGTCTCCGTCCCAACAATCAGCCCCAGCATTTT. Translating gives CASSLRPNNQPQHF.

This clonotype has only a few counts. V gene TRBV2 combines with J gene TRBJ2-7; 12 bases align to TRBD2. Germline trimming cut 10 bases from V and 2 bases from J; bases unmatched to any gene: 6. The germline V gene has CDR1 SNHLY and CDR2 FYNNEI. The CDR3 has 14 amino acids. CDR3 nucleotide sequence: TGTGCCACGACTAGCGGGGGTCTTCCCTACGAGCAGTACTTC. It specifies CATTSGGLPYEQYF.

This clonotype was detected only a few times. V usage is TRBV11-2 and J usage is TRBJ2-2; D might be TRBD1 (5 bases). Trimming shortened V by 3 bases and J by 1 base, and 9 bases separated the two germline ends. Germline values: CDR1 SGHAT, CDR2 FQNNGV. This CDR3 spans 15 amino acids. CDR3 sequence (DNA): TGTGCCAGCAGCTTGTTGCAGGGGAACACCGGGGAGCTGTTTTTT. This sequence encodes CASSLLQGNTGELFF.

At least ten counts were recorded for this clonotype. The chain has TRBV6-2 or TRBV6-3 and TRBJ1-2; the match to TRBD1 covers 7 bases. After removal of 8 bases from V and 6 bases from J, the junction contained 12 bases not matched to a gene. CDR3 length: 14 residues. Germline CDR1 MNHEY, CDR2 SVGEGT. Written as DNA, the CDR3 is TGTGCCAGCGCCAGATTCAGGGGGATCGATGGCTACACCTTC. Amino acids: CASARFRGIDGYTF.

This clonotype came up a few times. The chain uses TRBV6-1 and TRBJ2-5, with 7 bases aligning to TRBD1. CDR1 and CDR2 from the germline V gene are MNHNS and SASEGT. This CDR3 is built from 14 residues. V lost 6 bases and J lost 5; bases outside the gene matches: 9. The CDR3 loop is CASRSTGTHETQYF. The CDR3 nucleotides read TGTGCCAGCAGATCGACAGGGACCCACGAGACCCAGTACTTC.

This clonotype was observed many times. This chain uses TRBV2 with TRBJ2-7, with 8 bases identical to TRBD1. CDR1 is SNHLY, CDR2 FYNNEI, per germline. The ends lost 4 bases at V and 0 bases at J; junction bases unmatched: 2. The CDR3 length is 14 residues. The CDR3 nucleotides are TGTGCCAGCAGTGGGGACAGGACCTCCTACGAGCAGTACTTC. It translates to CASSGDRTSYEQYF. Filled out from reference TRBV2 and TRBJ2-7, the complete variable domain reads EPEVTQTPSHQVTQMGQEVILRCVPISNHLYFYWYRQILGQKVEFLVSFYNNEISEKSEIFDDQFSVERPDGSNFTLKIRSTKLEDSAMYFCASSGDRTSYEQYFGPGTRLTVT.

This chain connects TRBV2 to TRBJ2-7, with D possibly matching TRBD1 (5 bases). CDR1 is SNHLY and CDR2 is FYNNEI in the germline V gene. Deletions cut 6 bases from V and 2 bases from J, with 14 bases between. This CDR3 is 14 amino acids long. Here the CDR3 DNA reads TGTGCCAGCAGGATATCAGGGAACACCTACGAGCAGTACTTC. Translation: CASRISGNTYEQYF. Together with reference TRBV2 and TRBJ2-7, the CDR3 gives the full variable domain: EPEVTQTPSHQVTQMGQEVILRCVPISNHLYFYWYRQILGQKVEFLVSFYNNEISEKSEIFDDQFSVERPDGSNFTLKIRSTKLEDSAMYFCASRISGNTYEQYFGPGTRLTVT.

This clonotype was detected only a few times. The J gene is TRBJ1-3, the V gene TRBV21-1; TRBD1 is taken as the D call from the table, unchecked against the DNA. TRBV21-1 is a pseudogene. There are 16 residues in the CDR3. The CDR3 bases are TGTGCCAGCAGCAAAATGCAAGGGGGCGCAGGAAACACCATATATTTT. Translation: CASSKMQGGAGNTIYF.

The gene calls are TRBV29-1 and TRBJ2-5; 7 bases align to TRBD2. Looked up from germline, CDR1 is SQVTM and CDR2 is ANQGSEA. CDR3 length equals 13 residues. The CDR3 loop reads CGTMREQRETQYF. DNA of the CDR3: TGCGGGACTATGAGGGAGCAAAGAGAGACCCAGTACTTC.